The T cell receptor beta chain described here comes from a study of T cells in Graves' hyperthyroidism and ophthalmopathy. Study results and caveats: Researchers report that a 13 V-J model separated ophthalmopathy from stable hyperthyroidism. Most thyroid clonotypes with frequency above 0.001 were detected in blood.

TCR beta CDR3 region amplification was performed from RNA transcripts. In the first-round RT-PCR of the TCR CDR3, the HTBI primer set was used. A single record per CDR3 protein comes from TCRdb applying MiXCR to the multiplex PCR reads. The sample lists 300,000 to 500,000 distinct CDR3 sequences, about 15% occurring once. Fresh peripheral blood, roughly 9.8 ml of it, supplied the PBMCs. This clonotype has just one count. Its antigen is still unknown. The CDR3 is 13 amino acids. Germline V gene sequence: CDR1 LGHNT, CDR2 FRNRAP. V lost 7 bases, J lost 6 bases, and 13 bases lay in between. The sequenced sample consisted of blood. The V call is TRBV12-5, the J call TRBJ2-1; D call uncertain. The TCR comes from a woman under 40 with Graves' hyperthyroidism. CDR3 loop: CASAQDQFNEQFF. The CDR3 DNA reads as TGTGCTAGTGCCCAAGACCAATTCAATGAGCAGTTCTTC.